The clone carrying this T cell receptor (beta chain) was seen more than once but under ten times. A Clinical Activity Score of at least 3, a NOSPECS grade of at least 4 and a duration under 3 months were recorded in the ophthalmopathy patients. Fresh 10 ml peripheral blood yielded PBMCs. Amplification of TCR beta CDR3 regions used RNA as the template. Primed by the HTBI set, a first-round RT-PCR was run on the TCR CDR3. TCRdb used MiXCR to reprocess the multiplex PCR reads, holding one entry per CDR3 protein. This table has some 500,000 distinct CDR3 sequences, approximately 25% appearing once. The data stem from a study of T cells in Graves' hyperthyroidism and ophthalmopathy. V gave up 2 bases and J gave up 1 base, with 11 bases separating them. The CDR3 has 15 residues. Germline CDR1 SEHNR, CDR2 FQNEAQ (reference sequence).

This receptor was obtained from a woman aged 25 to 39 with Graves' ophthalmopathy. The gene calls are TRBV7-9 and TRBJ2-5; D ambiguous. Specimen: blood. CDR3 nucleotide sequence: TGTGCCAGCAGCTTACTTCTCGGACCCCAAGAGACCCAGTACTTC. Its protein product is CASSLLLGPQETQYF.